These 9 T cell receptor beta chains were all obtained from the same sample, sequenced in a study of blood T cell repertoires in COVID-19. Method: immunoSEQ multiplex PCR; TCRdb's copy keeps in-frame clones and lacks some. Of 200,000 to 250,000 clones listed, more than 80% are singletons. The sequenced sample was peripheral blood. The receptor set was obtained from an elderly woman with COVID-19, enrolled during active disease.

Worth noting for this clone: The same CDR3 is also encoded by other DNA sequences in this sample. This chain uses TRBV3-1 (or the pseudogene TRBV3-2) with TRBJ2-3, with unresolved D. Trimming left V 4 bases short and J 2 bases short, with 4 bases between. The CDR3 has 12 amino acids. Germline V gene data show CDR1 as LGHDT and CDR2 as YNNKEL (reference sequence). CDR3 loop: CASSPSTDTQYF. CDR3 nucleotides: TGTGCCAGCAGCCCATCCACAGATACGCAGTATTTT.

The CDR3 loop reads CSARLQGAQYF. The CDR3 DNA follows: TGCAGTGCTAGACTCCAGGGTGCGCAGTATTTT. The rearrangement joins TRBV20-1 to TRBJ2-3; TRBD1 might be the D (5 bases). CDR1 and CDR2 (germline): DFQATT, SNEGSKA (reference sequence). V was trimmed by 2 bases and J by 10 bases, leaving 10 bases between them. There are 11 residues in the CDR3.

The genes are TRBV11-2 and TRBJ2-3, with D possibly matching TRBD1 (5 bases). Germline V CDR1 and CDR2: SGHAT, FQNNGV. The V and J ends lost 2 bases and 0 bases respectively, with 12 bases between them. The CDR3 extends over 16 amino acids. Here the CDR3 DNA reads TGTGCCAGCAGCTTAACACAGGCCACAAGCACAGATACGCAGTATTTT. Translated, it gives CASSLTQATSTDTQYF.

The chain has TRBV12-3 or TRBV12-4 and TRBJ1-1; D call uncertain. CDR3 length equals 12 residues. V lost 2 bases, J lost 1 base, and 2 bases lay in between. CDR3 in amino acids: CASSLQNTEAFF. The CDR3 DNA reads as TGTGCCAGCAGTTTACAGAACACTGAAGCTTTCTTT.

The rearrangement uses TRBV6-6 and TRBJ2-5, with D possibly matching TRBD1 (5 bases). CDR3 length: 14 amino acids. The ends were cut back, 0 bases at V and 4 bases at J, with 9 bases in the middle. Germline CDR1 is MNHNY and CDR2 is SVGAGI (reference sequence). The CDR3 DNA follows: TGTGCCAGCAGTTACTCTACGACAGTAGAGACCCAGTACTTC. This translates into CASSYSTTVETQYF.

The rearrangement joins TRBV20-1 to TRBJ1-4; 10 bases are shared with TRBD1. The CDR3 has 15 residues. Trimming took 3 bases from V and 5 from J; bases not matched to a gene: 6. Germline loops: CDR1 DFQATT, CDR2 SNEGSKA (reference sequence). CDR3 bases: TGCAGTGCTAGTGATCCGGGACAGGGGAATGAAAAACTGTTTTTT. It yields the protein CSASDPGQGNEKLFF.

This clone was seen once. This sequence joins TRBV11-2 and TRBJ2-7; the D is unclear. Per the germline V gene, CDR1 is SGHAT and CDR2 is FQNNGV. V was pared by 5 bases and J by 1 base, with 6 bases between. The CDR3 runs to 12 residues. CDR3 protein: CASSRVSYEQYF. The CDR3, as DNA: TGTGCCAGCAGCCGAGTTTCCTACGAGCAGTACTTC.

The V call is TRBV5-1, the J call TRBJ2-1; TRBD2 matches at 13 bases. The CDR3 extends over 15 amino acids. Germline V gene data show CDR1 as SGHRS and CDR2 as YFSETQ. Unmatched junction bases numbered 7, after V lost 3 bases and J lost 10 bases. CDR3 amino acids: CASSYGTSGNREQFF. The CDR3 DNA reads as TGCGCCAGCAGCTACGGGACTAGCGGGAATCGCGAGCAGTTCTTC.

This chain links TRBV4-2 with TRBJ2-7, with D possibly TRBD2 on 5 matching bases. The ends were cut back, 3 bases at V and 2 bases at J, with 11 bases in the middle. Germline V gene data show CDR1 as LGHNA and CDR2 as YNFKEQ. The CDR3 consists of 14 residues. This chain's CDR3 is CASSQVTTAYEQYF. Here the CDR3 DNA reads TGTGCCAGCAGCCAGGTGACTACGGCCTACGAGCAGTACTTC.